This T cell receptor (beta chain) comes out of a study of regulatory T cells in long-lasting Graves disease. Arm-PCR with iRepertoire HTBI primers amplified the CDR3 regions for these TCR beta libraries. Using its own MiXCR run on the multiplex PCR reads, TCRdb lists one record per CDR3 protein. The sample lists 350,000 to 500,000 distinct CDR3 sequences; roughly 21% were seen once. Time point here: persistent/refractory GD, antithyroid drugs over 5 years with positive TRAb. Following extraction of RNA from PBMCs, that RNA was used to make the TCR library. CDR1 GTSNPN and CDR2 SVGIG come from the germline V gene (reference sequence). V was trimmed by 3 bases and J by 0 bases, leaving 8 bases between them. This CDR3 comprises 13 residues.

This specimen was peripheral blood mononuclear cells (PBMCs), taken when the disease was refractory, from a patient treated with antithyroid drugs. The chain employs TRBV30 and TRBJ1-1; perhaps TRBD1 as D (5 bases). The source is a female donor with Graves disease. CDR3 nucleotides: TGTGCCTGGAGACCCAGGGTGAACACTGAAGCTTTCTTT. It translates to CAWRPRVNTEAFF.